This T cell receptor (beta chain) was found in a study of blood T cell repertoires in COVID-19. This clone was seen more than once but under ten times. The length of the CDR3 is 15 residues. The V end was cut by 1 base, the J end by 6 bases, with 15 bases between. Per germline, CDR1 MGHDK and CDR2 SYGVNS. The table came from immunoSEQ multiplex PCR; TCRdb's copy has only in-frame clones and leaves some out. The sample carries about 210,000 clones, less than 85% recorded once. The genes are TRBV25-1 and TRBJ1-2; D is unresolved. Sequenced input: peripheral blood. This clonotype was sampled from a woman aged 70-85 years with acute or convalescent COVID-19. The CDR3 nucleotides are TGTGCCAGCAGTGAATGGGAGGGAAGCAGAAATGGCTACACCTTC. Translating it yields CASSEWEGSRNGYTF.